The sequence of this T cell receptor (beta chain) was determined in a study of blood T cell repertoires in COVID-19. For the study at large: Acute and convalescent COVID-19 samples came from the United States, Italy and Spain. PBMCs, B-cell-depleted T cells, or T cells were the source of the cDNA or gDNA that made up the material.

V lost 0 bases and J lost 5, with 9 bases in between. There are 14 residues in the CDR3. Germline-derived CDR1 and CDR2 are ENHRY and SYGVKD. Source study methods: Amplification of reference gene primers provided the estimated nucleated cell counts. Profiling relied on immunoSEQ multiplex PCR, and the TCRdb table lists in-frame clones only, not all of them. D and trimming come from the DNA, and the V and J calls and clone size come from that table. The profile shows around 70,000 clones, about nine tenths of them singletons. Sample: peripheral blood. This receptor was taken from a man between 45 and 60 years old with acute or convalescent COVID-19. This chain uses TRBV10-3 with TRBJ2-3; D is perhaps TRBD2 (5 bases). CDR3 amino acids: CAISESVAQDTQYF. CDR3 nucleotide sequence: TGTGCCATCAGTGAGTCGGTAGCGCAAGATACGCAGTATTTT.